A single sample is the source of the 10 T cell receptor beta chains below, sequenced in a study of T cell responses to AZD1222 COVID-19 vaccine. Measured with immunoSEQ multiplex PCR; TCRdb has only the in-frame clones, and not every one. The table records roughly 160,000 clones, roughly nine tenths of them present only once. The sequencing used peripheral blood, collected on day 0 of AZD1222 vaccination. These TCRs come from an adult in good health.

The chain combines TRBV7-3 with TRBJ2-1, with TRBD2 identical over 8 bases. Losses at the gene ends were 5 bases for V and 2 bases for J; bases not matched to a gene: 5. CDR1 SGHTA and CDR2 FQGTGA come from the germline V gene. The CDR3 loop spans 15 amino acids. CDR3 loop: CASSLLADPYNEQFF. Written as DNA, the CDR3 is TGTGCCAGCAGCCTACTAGCGGATCCCTACAATGAGCAGTTCTTC.

The gene calls are TRBV27 and TRBJ2-7; TRBD2 aligns across 11 bases. V was pared by 5 bases and J by 4 bases, with 7 bases of the junction left unmatched. CDR1 and CDR2 from the germline V gene are MNHEY and SMNVEV (reference sequence). The CDR3 consists of 15 residues. In nucleotides, the CDR3 is TGTGCCAGCAGTATTTTAGCGGGGGGGCATTACGAGCAGTACTTC. Residues: CASSILAGGHYEQYF.

The V and J genes are TRBV7-3 and TRBJ1-1; D perhaps matches TRBD1 (5 bases). Trimming removed 5 bases from V and 1 base from J, with 14 bases in between. Germline lookup yields CDR1 SGHTA and CDR2 FQGTGA. The CDR3 runs to 15 residues. The CDR3: CASSQTSGTNTEAFF. Written as DNA, the CDR3 is TGTGCCAGCAGCCAAACGTCGGGGACGAACACTGAAGCTTTCTTT.

The CDR3 loop reads CASSWMNTEAFF. CDR3 bases: TGTGCCAGCAGTTGGATGAACACTGAAGCTTTCTTT. This chain uses TRBV6-2 or TRBV6-3 with TRBJ1-1, with D uncertain. Germline V gene data show CDR1 as MNHEY and CDR2 as SVGEGT. There are 12 residues in the CDR3. Trimming took 4 bases from V and 0 from J, leaving 3 bases between them.

This chain uses TRBV18 with TRBJ1-2, with D uncertain. V lost 3 bases to trimming and J lost 2 bases, with 10 bases between them. CDR3 length equals 14 residues. CDR1 KGHSH and CDR2 LQKENI come from the germline V gene. The CDR3: CASSPLSENYGYTF. The CDR3 region has the DNA TGTGCCAGCTCACCCCTGTCAGAGAACTATGGCTACACCTTC.

The chain is built from TRBV6-5 and TRBJ2-5; no firm D call. V was clipped by 6 bases and J by 7 bases, with 12 bases between them. This CDR3 has 12 amino acids. Germline V gives CDR1 MNHEY, CDR2 SVGAGI. CDR3: CASRLNDGTQYF. DNA for the CDR3: TGTGCCAGCAGGCTTAATGATGGGACCCAGTACTTC.

The chain recombines TRBV13 with TRBJ2-4, with D perhaps given as TRBD1 or TRBD2 (5 bases each). Germline V gene sequence: CDR1 PRHDT, CDR2 FYEKMQ (reference sequence). This CDR3 region has 12 residues. V was trimmed by 5 bases and J by 9 bases, leaving 11 bases between them. Here the CDR3 DNA reads TGTGCCAGCAGCCAGGGACCGAGCATTCAGTACTTC. Its protein product is CASSQGPSIQYF.

The V and J genes are TRBV4-3 and TRBJ2-3; 9 positions agree with TRBD2. With 0 bases clipped from V and 4 bases from J, the junction kept 8 bases outside the gene matches. The CDR3 length is 17 residues. Germline CDR1 reads LGHNA; CDR2 reads YSLEER. This CDR3 is CASSQDGGGGAPDTQYF. The CDR3 coding sequence is TGCGCCAGCAGCCAAGACGGGGGCGGGGGGGCCCCAGATACGCAGTATTTT.

This clone was seen more than once but under ten times. This chain links TRBV2 with TRBJ1-1; 7 nucleotides match TRBD1. The germline gives CDR1 SNHLY, CDR2 FYNNEI. The CDR3 runs 17 residues. V shed 2 bases and J 1 base; nucleotides not matched to a gene: 10. The DNA for the CDR3 is TGTGCCAGCAGTGAACAGGAACAGGGGCGGACGAACACTGAAGCTTTCTTT. It is translated as CASSEQEQGRTNTEAFF.

V gene TRBV7-6 combines with J gene TRBJ1-4, with a tentative D call TRBD1 (5 bases). V was shortened by 1 base and J by 0 bases, with 12 bases between the two germline ends. The germline CDR1 and CDR2 sequences are SGHVS and FNYEAQ. The CDR3 spans 17 residues. CDR3 region: CASSLVGGVATNEKLFF. CDR3 DNA: TGTGCCAGCAGCTTAGTCGGGGGGGTCGCAACTAATGAAAAACTGTTTTTT.